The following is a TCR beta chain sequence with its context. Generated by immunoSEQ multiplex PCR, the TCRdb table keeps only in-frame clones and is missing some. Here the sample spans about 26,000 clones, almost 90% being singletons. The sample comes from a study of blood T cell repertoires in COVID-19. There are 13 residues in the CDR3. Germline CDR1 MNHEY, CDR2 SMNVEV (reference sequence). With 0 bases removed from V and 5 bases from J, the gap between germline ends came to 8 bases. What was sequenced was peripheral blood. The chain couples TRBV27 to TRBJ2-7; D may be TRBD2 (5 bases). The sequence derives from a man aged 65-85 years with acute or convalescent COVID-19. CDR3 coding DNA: TGTGCCAGCAGTTTATCAGAGGGAAACGAGCAGTACTTC. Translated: CASSLSEGNEQYF.